These T cell receptor beta chains were read from a single sample in a study of T cells in Graves' hyperthyroidism and ophthalmopathy. Using its own MiXCR run on the multiplex PCR reads, TCRdb lists one record per CDR3 protein. Altogether over 300,000 distinct CDR3 sequences are present, approximately 14% being singletons, with the ten largest covering 34%. Sequenced input: blood. All receptors derive from a middle-aged woman with Graves' ophthalmopathy. Each CDR3 is given with its conserved first and last residue. The order of the fields is clone size, D gene, V gene, J gene, CDR3 protein, CDR3 DNA. D genes are given only for firm matches. The size field is filled for only some rows; it gives once, few, many or a size class.

>many|TRBD2|TRBV15|TRBJ2-2
CATSLSGRTSGANTGELFF
TGTGCCACCAGCCTCAGCGGGAGGACTAGCGGGGCGAACACCGGGGAGCTGTTTTTT
>many|.|TRBV20-1|TRBJ2-1
CTVPLSGLRDNEQFF
TGCACGGTCCCCCTGTCGGGACTGCGGGACAATGAGCAGTTCTTC
>many|TRBD1|TRBV12-3/TRBV12-4|TRBJ1-6
CASRDRVNSPLHF
TGTGCCAGCAGGGACAGGGTCAATTCACCCCTCCACTTT
>many|TRBD1|TRBV5-1|TRBJ2-5
CASSLAGTGGQETQYF
TGCGCCAGCAGCTTGGCCGGGACAGGGGGGCAAGAGACCCAGTACTTC
>.|.|TRBV10-3|TRBJ1-1
CAIGESRVGDTEAFF
TGTGCCATCGGTGAGTCGCGGGTGGGGGACACTGAAGCTTTCTTT
>few|.|TRBV9|TRBJ2-1
CASSVGDGYNEQFF
TGTGCCAGCAGCGTAGGGGACGGATACAATGAGCAGTTCTTC
>few|.|TRBV11-2|TRBJ2-5
CASSRAPQETQYF
TGTGCCAGCAGCCGAGCCCCACAAGAGACCCAGTACTTC
>many|TRBD1|TRBV11-3|TRBJ2-7
CASSLSTGVHEQYF
TGTGCCAGCAGCCTATCGACAGGGGTCCACGAGCAGTACTTC
>many|.|TRBV12-3/TRBV12-4|TRBJ1-4
CASSFVVNEKLFF
TGTGCCAGCAGTTTTGTAGTGAATGAAAAACTGTTTTTT
>.|.|TRBV5-5|TRBJ1-2
CASSDEGLGGRGYTF
TGTGCCAGCAGCGACGAAGGACTGGGAGGACGGGGCTACACCTTC
>many|.|TRBV11-2|TRBJ2-2
CASSLLLANTGELFF
TGTGCCAGCAGCTTACTTCTGGCGAACACCGGGGAGCTGTTTTTT
>many|.|TRBV2|TRBJ2-7
CASSSDRYEQYF
TGTGCCAGCAGTTCCGACAGATACGAGCAGTACTTC
>.|TRBD1|TRBV2|TRBJ2-5
CASSASGGGETQYF
TGTGCCAGCAGTGCTTCAGGGGGCGGAGAGACCCAGTACTTC
>.|.|TRBV30|TRBJ2-3
CAWSRGTGTDTQYF
TGTGCCTGGAGTCGGGGAACGGGCACAGATACGCAGTATTTT
>.|TRBD1|TRBV6-1|TRBJ2-7
CATLLDRRSYEQYF
TGTGCCACCTTATTGGACAGGCGTTCCTACGAGCAGTACTTC
>many|.|TRBV6-1|TRBJ2-1
CASSEAHSMGEQFF
TGTGCCAGCAGTGAAGCTCACAGCATGGGTGAGCAGTTCTTC
>few|TRBD2|TRBV3-1|TRBJ2-2
CASSTTSVGELFF
TGTGCCAGCAGCACAACTAGCGTCGGGGAGCTGTTTTTT
>many|.|TRBV10-3|TRBJ1-6
CAISKGGPPNSPLHF
TGTGCCATCAGCAAGGGGGGCCCTCCTAATTCACCCCTCCACTTT
>many|TRBD2|TRBV12-5|TRBJ2-7
CASGLKPGGISYEQYF
TGTGCTAGTGGGCTCAAACCCGGGGGGATCTCCTACGAGCAGTACTTC
>.|TRBD1|TRBV7-8|TRBJ2-1
CASSLGAGGLSYNEQFF
TGTGCCAGCAGCTTAGGGGCAGGGGGCCTTTCCTACAATGAGCAGTTCTTC
>.|.|TRBV11-3|TRBJ2-2
CASSRPTGELFF
TGTGCCAGCAGCCGTCCCACCGGGGAGCTGTTTTTT
>many|.|TRBV5-1|TRBJ2-7
CASSKTAKSSYEQYF
TGCGCCAGCAGCAAGACAGCGAAAAGCTCCTACGAGCAGTACTTC
>.|TRBD2|TRBV6-2/TRBV6-3|TRBJ2-2
CASRWDYLYGELFF
TGTGCCAGCAGGTGGGACTACCTTTACGGGGAGCTGTTTTTT
>many|TRBD1|TRBV7-9|TRBJ1-6
CASSPTGVGSPLHF
TGTGCCAGCAGCCCCACAGGGGTAGGTTCACCCCTCCACTTT
>.|.|TRBV4-1|TRBJ2-1
CASSRDGVLYNEQFF
TGCGCCAGCAGCCGGGACGGGGTCCTCTACAATGAGCAGTTCTTC
>many|.|TRBV7-9|TRBJ2-5
CASSSEEETQYF
TGTGCCAGCAGCTCAGAAGAGGAGACCCAGTACTTC
>few|.|TRBV5-4|TRBJ1-2
CASSSPDLRRNYGYTF
TGTGCCAGCAGCTCCCCTGACCTCAGGAGGAACTATGGCTACACCTTC
>many|.|TRBV7-8|TRBJ2-3
CASSLKGDTQYF
TGTGCCAGCAGCCTTAAGGGTGATACGCAGTATTTT
>many|.|TRBV7-2|TRBJ2-7
CASSSGGKGALGEQYF
TGTGCCAGCAGCTCCGGGGGGAAGGGGGCATTAGGTGAGCAGTACTTC
>.|TRBD1|TRBV6-2/TRBV6-3|TRBJ2-5
CASSYSAGGETQYF
TGTGCCAGCAGTTACTCGGCAGGGGGAGAGACCCAGTACTTC
>few|.|TRBV29-1|TRBJ1-4
CSVVEGKLFF
TGCAGCGTTGTTGAGGGAAAACTGTTTTTT
>.|TRBD2|TRBV14|TRBJ2-7
CASNRGASGAYEQYF
TGTGCCAGCAACCGAGGTGCTAGCGGTGCCTACGAGCAGTACTTC
>many|TRBD2|TRBV28|TRBJ2-1
CASSFSRRPGLAGVGTYNEQFF
TGTGCCAGCAGTTTTTCCCGCCGACCGGGACTAGCGGGAGTTGGCACCTACAATGAGCAGTTCTTC
>.|TRBD2|TRBV11-2|TRBJ2-7
CASSFSRGANEQYF
TGTGCCAGCAGCTTTTCGCGGGGGGCTAACGAGCAGTACTTC
>.|TRBD2|TRBV20-1|TRBJ2-1
CSATSGRARYNEQFF
TGCAGTGCAACTAGCGGGAGGGCCAGGTACAATGAGCAGTTCTTC
>many|.|TRBV2|TRBJ1-6
CASKAQLGSPLHF
TGTGCCAGCAAGGCCCAATTAGGCTCACCCCTCCACTTT
>.|TRBD2|TRBV6-1|TRBJ2-7
CASSPRWDPSGGAYEQYF
TGTGCCAGCAGCCCTCGATGGGATCCTAGCGGGGGGGCCTACGAGCAGTACTTC
>many|TRBD1|TRBV6-1|TRBJ2-4
CASSEAYRGAKNIQYF
TGTGCCAGCAGTGAAGCGTACAGGGGGGCCAAAAACATTCAGTACTTC
>many|TRBD1|TRBV6-2/TRBV6-3|TRBJ1-3
CASSYGNRGAGNTIYF
TGTGCCAGCAGTTACGGAAACAGGGGCGCCGGAAACACCATATATTTT
>many|.|TRBV2|TRBJ2-1
CASSNTGSSYNEQFF
TGTGCCAGCAGTAACACAGGAAGCTCCTACAATGAGCAGTTCTTC
>many|TRBD1|TRBV27|TRBJ2-2
CASRSPGGVNTGELFF
TGTGCCAGCAGGAGCCCAGGGGGCGTTAACACCGGGGAGCTGTTTTTT
>many|.|TRBV25-1|TRBJ2-1
CASSPPKTASYNEQFF
TGTGCCAGCAGTCCCCCCAAGACAGCTTCCTACAATGAGCAGTTCTTC
>many|.|TRBV2|TRBJ2-1
CASPGVGLNEQFF
TGTGCCAGCCCGGGTGTTGGTCTTAATGAGCAGTTCTTC
>many|TRBD2|TRBV5-5|TRBJ2-1
CASSPRASGISSYNEQFF
TGTGCCAGCAGCCCACGAGCTAGCGGGATTAGCTCCTACAATGAGCAGTTCTTC
>.|TRBD1|TRBV3-1|TRBJ1-2
CASSGTGANNYGYTF
TGTGCCAGCAGCGGAACAGGGGCGAATAACTATGGCTACACCTTC
>.|.|TRBV4-2|TRBJ2-2
CASSSTANTGELFF
TGTGCCAGCAGCTCGACGGCGAACACCGGGGAGCTGTTTTTT
>many|.|TRBV6-1|TRBJ1-1
CASSASGVTEAFF
TGTGCCAGCAGTGCGTCGGGGGTGACTGAAGCTTTCTTT
>.|.|TRBV28|TRBJ1-3
CASSPRGTSGNTIYF
TGTGCCAGCAGTCCCCGGGGGACCTCTGGAAACACCATATATTTT